What follows are 23 T cell receptor beta chains derived from one specimen sequenced in a study of shared clonotypes between healthy human individuals. Profiling relied on immunoSEQ multiplex PCR, and the TCRdb table lists in-frame clones only, not all of them. This sample has approximately 500,000 clones; about 75% occur once, and the top ten carry around 13%. Input material: PBMCs. These receptors were taken from a middle-aged woman in good health. Some clones in this sample may be carry-over from other donors' samples.

This chain links TRBV10-2 with TRBJ1-1, with a possible D match to TRBD1 (6 bases). Germline CDR1 is WSHSY and CDR2 is SAAADI. The CDR3 loop spans 13 amino acids. The V gene lost 3 bases and the J gene lost 5 bases, with 10 bases spanning the gap. CDR3 loop: CASSDRGRTEAFF. The CDR3, as DNA: TGCGCCAGCAGTGATCGGGGGCGTACTGAAGCTTTCTTT.

This clone has just one count. The chain links TRBV27 to TRBJ2-7, with 7 bases that match TRBD2. Germline values: CDR1 MNHEY, CDR2 SMNVEV (reference sequence). The ends lost 4 bases at V and 2 bases at J; junction bases unmatched: 2. The CDR3 spans 13 residues. The CDR3 bases are TGTGCCAGCAGTTGGACTAGGGCCTACGAGCAGTACTTC. Protein sequence: CASSWTRAYEQYF.

DNA for the CDR3: TGTGCCAGCTCACAAGGACAGGACGGCGAGCAGTACTTC. Its translation: CASSQGQDGEQYF. This chain joins TRBV18 and TRBJ2-7, with TRBD1 identical over 7 bases. The V and J ends lost 4 bases and 6 bases, in that order; junction bases with no gene match: 6. Germline assignment: CDR1 KGHSH and CDR2 LQKENI. This CDR3 is 13 amino acids long. The full variable domain, with the rest looked up from reference TRBV18 and TRBJ2-7, is NAGVMQNPRHLVRRRGQEARLRCSPMKGHSHVYWYRQLPEEGLKFMVYLQKENIIDESGMPKERFSAEFPKEGPSILRIQQVVRGDSAAYFCASSQGQDGEQYFGPGTRLTVT.

V and J are TRBV5-1 and TRBJ2-7; D might be TRBD1 (6 bases). Trimming took 4 bases from V and 4 from J, leaving 12 bases between them. There are 13 residues in the CDR3. Per germline, CDR1 SGHRS and CDR2 YFSETQ. CDR3 region: CASSPGTRYEQYF. The CDR3 DNA follows: TGCGCCAGCAGCCCCGGGACACGGTACGAGCAGTACTTC. Complete variable domain (other parts from reference TRBV5-1 and TRBJ2-7): KAGVTQTPRYLIKTRGQQVTLSCSPISGHRSVSWYQQTPGQGLQFLFEYFSETQRNKGNFPGRFSGRQFSNSRSEMNVSTLELGDSALYLCASSPGTRYEQYFGPGTRLTVT.

The chain is built from TRBV28 and TRBJ2-1; TRBD2 matches 7 bases. CDR1 is MDHEN and CDR2 is SYDVKM in the germline V gene. The CDR3 contains 16 residues. J lost 2 bases, V lost 5 bases, and 9 bases had no gene match. The CDR3 nucleotides read TGTGCCAGCAGTCTTCCTCGGGAGGATACCTACAATGAGCAGTTCTTC. Translated: CASSLPREDTYNEQFF.

The genes are TRBV2 and TRBJ1-5; TRBD1 agrees at 8 bases. The CDR3 is made up of 13 amino acids. J lost 4 bases, V lost 10 bases, and 6 bases had no gene match. Germline CDR1 SNHLY, CDR2 FYNNEI. DNA of the CDR3: TGTGCCACCTCGGGACAGGCAAATCAGCCCCAGCATTTT. It translates to CATSGQANQPQHF.

The rearrangement joins TRBV21-1 to TRBJ1-5; no check of the table's D call, TRBD1, against the DNA was made. TRBV21-1 is a pseudogene segment. CDR3 length: 20 amino acids. CDR3 nucleotides: TGTGCCAGCAGCAAACTAAGTGACAGGGATATATGTATGAGCAATCAGCCCCAGCATTTT. This translates into CASSKLSDRDICMSNQPQHF.

The V gene is TRBV28, the J gene TRBJ1-2; D uncertain. CDR3 size: 14 residues. V shed 5 bases and J shed 3 bases, with 13 bases lying between them. Germline V gives CDR1 MDHEN, CDR2 SYDVKM. The CDR3 loop is CASSLRGADYGYTF. The CDR3, as DNA: TGTGCCAGCAGTCTCCGAGGCGCTGACTATGGCTACACCTTC.

This chain uses TRBV7-2 with TRBJ1-5; possible D gene TRBD1, 6 bases. Per germline, CDR1 SGHTA and CDR2 FQGNSA. The CDR3 has 14 amino acids. V lost 2 bases and J lost 6, with 11 bases in between. The CDR3: CASSLNGRGQPQHF. The CDR3 region has the DNA TGTGCCAGCAGCTTAAATGGCAGGGGTCAGCCCCAGCATTTT.

J is TRBJ1-5 and V is TRBV19, with 10 positions matching TRBD1. This CDR3 has 15 amino acids. Germline assignment: CDR1 LNHDA and CDR2 SQIVND (reference sequence). J gave up 6 bases and V 3 bases, and 5 bases lay outside the gene matches. CDR3 sequence: CASSMLGTGVQPQHF. DNA for the CDR3: TGTGCCAGTAGTATGTTGGGGACAGGGGTTCAGCCCCAGCATTTT.

The chain uses TRBV29-1 and TRBJ2-7, with a possible D match to TRBD2 (6 bases). Germline loops: CDR1 SQVTM, CDR2 ANQGSEA. The CDR3 sequence is 10 residues long. V lost 7 bases and J lost 3, with 7 bases in between. Here the CDR3 DNA reads TGCAGCGCGGGGGACTACGAGCAGTACTTC. It translates to CSAGDYEQYF.

This clone was seen more than once but under ten times. J is TRBJ2-5 and V is TRBV14; tentatively, D is TRBD2 (6 bases). Trimming shortened V by 8 bases and J by 5 bases, and 15 bases separated the two germline ends. CDR3 length equals 13 residues. Germline CDR1 and CDR2: SGHDN and FVKESK. The CDR3 region is CASSMYGGETQYF. CDR3 bases: TGTGCCAGCTCCATGTATGGGGGGGAGACCCAGTACTTC.

This chain connects TRBV15 to TRBJ2-1; a weak D match, TRBD1 (6 bases). Germline values: CDR1 LNHNV, CDR2 YYDKDF (reference sequence). V was trimmed by 0 bases and J by 7 bases, leaving 19 bases between them. The CDR3 length is 17 residues. The CDR3 is CATSRDTGLGRGNEQFF. CDR3 nucleotides: TGTGCCACCAGCAGAGATACGGGGTTGGGCAGGGGAAATGAGCAGTTCTTC.

In its sample, this clone was seen a few times. This rearrangement joins TRBV6-6 to TRBJ1-1; TRBD1 agrees at 7 bases. Trimming took 6 bases from V and 4 from J; bases not matched to a gene: 11. CDR1 MNHNY and CDR2 SVGAGI come from the germline V gene (reference sequence). This CDR3 contains 15 residues. The DNA of the CDR3 is TGTGCCAGCAGAGCGACAGGGAGGGCTACCACTGAAGCTTTCTTT. As protein: CASRATGRATTEAFF.

Written as DNA, the CDR3 is TGTGCCAGCAGTTACTCGAGTGGGGGGCGGGAGACCCAGTACTTC. Its translation: CASSYSSGGRETQYF. V is TRBV6-5 and J is TRBJ2-5; D might be TRBD1 or TRBD2, each matching 6 bases. The CDR3 runs 15 residues. V shed 0 bases and J shed 5 bases, with 13 bases lying between them. Germline loops: CDR1 MNHEY, CDR2 SVGAGI.

The chain joins TRBV9 to TRBJ2-5; 10 nucleotides match TRBD1. V dropped 0 bases and J dropped 5; count of bases not matched to a gene: 7. The CDR3 totals 16 residues. From germline, CDR1 is SGDLS and CDR2 YYNGEE. CDR3 coding DNA: TGTGCCAGCAGCGTAGGGGGACAGGGGATGAGGGAGACCCAGTACTTC. This translates into CASSVGGQGMRETQYF.

This clone was seen a few times. The chain recombines TRBV27 with TRBJ2-7; TRBD2 matches 9 bases. The CDR3 is made up of 16 amino acids. Germline values: CDR1 MNHEY, CDR2 SMNVEV (reference sequence). V shed 2 bases, J shed 7 bases, and the junction held 12 bases outside the gene matches. The CDR3: CASSLGGGRGRGEQYF. DNA for the CDR3: TGTGCCAGCAGTTTAGGTGGCGGGAGGGGCAGAGGGGAGCAGTACTTC.

This clone has a handful of counts. J is TRBJ2-5 and V is TRBV5-1, with 8 bases matching TRBD1. The J call may be in error: the DNA end matches TRBJ2-7 better. The CDR3 consists of 15 residues. Germline V gene data show CDR1 as SGHRS and CDR2 as YFSETQ. This CDR3 is CASSPLGRGLDEQYF. The CDR3 DNA follows: TGCGCCAGCAGCCCCCTGGGCAGGGGGCTCGACGAGCAGTACTTC.

CDR3 residues: CASSEVPGGTQYF. CDR3 DNA sequence: TGTGCCAGCAGTGAAGTTCCAGGGGGGACCCAGTACTTC. This sequence joins TRBV2 and TRBJ2-5; 7 positions agree with TRBD1. V was pared by 1 base and J by 7 bases, with 3 bases of the junction left unmatched. The CDR3 has 13 residues. Looked up from germline, CDR1 is SNHLY and CDR2 is FYNNEI.

The chain combines TRBV5-6 with TRBJ2-7; D call uncertain. From germline, CDR1 is SGHDT and CDR2 YYEEEE. Trimming removed 0 bases at V and 6 bases at J, with 4 bases between. The CDR3 is 11 residues long. The CDR3: CASSLAVEQYF. In DNA, the CDR3 is TGTGCCAGCAGCTTGGCGGTCGAGCAGTACTTC.

In this sample, this clone turned up a few times. The chain carries TRBV7-9 and TRBJ1-2; a weak D match, TRBD1 (5 bases). Germline assignment: CDR1 SEHNR and CDR2 FQNEAQ (reference sequence). V lost 5 bases and J lost 3, with 19 bases in between. This CDR3 contains 16 residues. Here the CDR3 reads CASSTTLGGHHYGYTF. The CDR3 nucleotides read TGTGCCAGCAGCACCACCCTGGGAGGACACCACTATGGCTACACCTTC. Looking up the rest from reference TRBV7-9 and TRBJ1-2 gives the full variable domain: DTGVSQNPRHKITKRGQNVTFRCDPISEHNRLYWYRQTLGQGPEFLTYFQNEAQLEKSRLLSDRFSAERPKGSFSTLEIQRTEQGDSAMYLCASSTTLGGHHYGYTFGSGTRLTVV.

This clone was seen just once. The rearrangement links TRBV28 to TRBJ2-7; D not resolved. The CDR3 totals 14 residues. Per the germline V gene, CDR1 is MDHEN and CDR2 is SYDVKM. V was cut by 0 bases and J by 1 base, with 7 bases left in between. As DNA, the CDR3 is TGTGCCAGCAGTTTATGGGCCGGTTCCTACGAGCAGTACTTC. Translated, it gives CASSLWAGSYEQYF. The whole variable domain, remainder taken from reference TRBV28 and TRBJ2-7, is DVKVTQSSRYLVKRTGEKVFLECVQDMDHENMFWYRQDPGLGLRLIYFSYDVKMKEKGDIPEGYSVSREKKERFSLILESASTNQTSMYLCASSLWAGSYEQYFGPGTRLTVT.

The genes are TRBV6-5 and TRBJ2-5, with TRBD2 identical over 7 bases. This CDR3 is 11 amino acids long. Germline V gives CDR1 MNHEY, CDR2 SVGAGI. V gave up 4 bases and J gave up 8 bases; unmatched junction bases: 1. The CDR3 sequence: CASSSGGTQYF. The CDR3 DNA is TGTGCCAGCAGTTCGGGGGGAACCCAGTACTTC.